The 25 T cell receptor beta chains reported below all come from one sample, sequenced in a study of T-cell memory formation after mild COVID-19. TCRdb reprocessed the 5' RACE reads with MiXCR, giving one entry per CDR3 protein. The sample shows roughly 550,000 distinct CDR3 sequences, about a fifth of them seen only once. The sample consisted of PBMCs or a T cell subset sorted from them (not recorded which). The origin of the receptors is an adult woman who had mild COVID-19 (a few samples of this study predate the infection). Cell type and time point are not known.

This clonotype appeared a few times. The chain links TRBV4-2 to TRBJ2-4; 8 nucleotides align to TRBD2. CDR1 and CDR2 from the germline V gene are LGHNA and YNFKEQ. CDR3 length: 18 amino acids. V lost 4 bases and J lost 9; bases outside the gene matches: 20. The CDR3 DNA reads TGTGCCAGCAGCCTCACGGGAGCGGGGGACGACTTTTTCGGCATTCAGTACTTC. It encodes CASSLTGAGDDFFGIQYF.

The chain employs TRBV7-6 and TRBJ1-3; 9 bases are a match to TRBD1. The V gene end was trimmed by 2 bases and the J gene end by 2 bases; junction bases not matched to a gene: 7. The germline V gene has CDR1 SGHVS and CDR2 FNYEAQ. CDR3 length: 17 residues. As DNA, the CDR3 is TGTGCCAGCAGCTTAACCTTACAGGGGGCGGCTGGAAACACCATATATTTT. Its translation: CASSLTLQGAAGNTIYF.

The chain joins TRBV5-1 to TRBJ1-1; D gene unclear. The CDR3 is 13 amino acids. V was trimmed by 8 bases and J by 1 base, leaving 12 bases between them. CDR1 and CDR2 (germline): SGHRS, YFSETQ. The CDR3 coding sequence is TGCGCCAGTAAGGGCGTACGGAACACTGAAGCTTTCTTT. Translation: CASKGVRNTEAFF.

This clonotype was seen a handful of times. The CDR3 coding sequence is TGCGCCAGCAGCCCTAGTCGGGGGTCGAACACTGAAGCTTTCTTT. Residues: CASSPSRGSNTEAFF. The chain joins TRBV5-1 to TRBJ1-1, with a tentative D call TRBD1 (5 bases). V lost 4 bases and J lost 1, with 14 bases in between. The germline V gene encodes CDR1 SGHRS and CDR2 YFSETQ. The CDR3 covers 15 residues.

The rearrangement links TRBV10-3 to TRBJ2-7; 7 bases align to TRBD1. In germline, CDR1 is ENHRY, CDR2 SYGVKD. With V trimmed by 6 bases and J by 6 bases, 11 bases remained unmatched. This CDR3 contains 14 residues. CDR3 bases: TGTGCCATCAGCAGGACAGGCCCGCCTTCCGAGCAGTACTTC. Translation: CAISRTGPPSEQYF.

The sample holds a few counts of this clonotype. The chain uses TRBV6-1 and TRBJ2-2; D perhaps matches TRBD2 (5 bases). Trimming left V 2 bases short and J 3 bases short, with 10 bases between. The CDR3 is 15 residues long. Per germline, CDR1 MNHNS and CDR2 SASEGT. CDR3: CASSEKISDTGELFF. The CDR3 DNA reads as TGTGCCAGCAGTGAAAAGATTAGCGACACCGGGGAGCTGTTTTTT.

V is TRBV15 and J is TRBJ1-6; D remains ambiguous. With 9 bases removed from V and 0 bases from J, the gap between germline ends came to 12 bases. This CDR3 is 15 amino acids long. Germline V gene sequence: CDR1 LNHNV, CDR2 YYDKDF (reference sequence). Here the CDR3 DNA reads TGTGCCACTAAACAGTGGAGCTCCTATAATTCACCCCTCCACTTT. Protein: CATKQWSSYNSPLHF.

The chain combines TRBV28 with TRBJ1-1; perhaps TRBD1 as D (6 bases). The V gene's germline CDR1 is MDHEN and CDR2 SYDVKM. This CDR3 has 15 residues. Trimming took 3 bases from V and 8 from J, leaving 19 bases between them. The CDR3 bases are TGTGCCAGCAGTTTCCCTCTACAGGGAGGGGGAGAAGCTTTCTTT. Translation gives CASSFPLQGGGEAFF.

This clonotype was counted between two and nine times. CDR3 amino acids: CATSLRQAYEQYF. CDR3 DNA: TGTGCCACCAGCCTCCGACAGGCCTACGAGCAGTACTTC. V is TRBV15 and J is TRBJ2-7, with D maybe TRBD1 (6 bases). Per germline, CDR1 LNHNV and CDR2 YYDKDF (reference sequence). V lost 5 bases, J lost 2 bases, and 10 bases lay in between. The CDR3 runs 13 residues.

This clonotype has more than one count but fewer than ten. The chain links TRBV28 to TRBJ2-5, with 10 positions matching TRBD2. The CDR3 totals 15 residues. In germline, CDR1 is MDHEN, CDR2 SYDVKM. V was pared by 3 bases and J by 3 bases, with 4 bases of the junction left unmatched. CDR3 nucleotides: TGTGCCAGCAGTTTGGGACTAGCGTTAAAAGAGACCCAGTACTTC. Encoded protein: CASSLGLALKETQYF.

The V gene is TRBV5-1, the J gene TRBJ2-7; D may be TRBD2 (6 bases). The CDR3 loop spans 15 amino acids. CDR1 is SGHRS, CDR2 YFSETQ, per germline. V was trimmed by 0 bases and J by 3 bases, leaving 13 bases between them. CDR3 in amino acids: CASSLVPAGIYEQYF. The CDR3 nucleotides read TGCGCCAGCAGCTTGGTGCCAGCGGGTATCTACGAGCAGTACTTC.

The chain has TRBV12-3 or TRBV12-4 and TRBJ2-1; perhaps TRBD2 as D (6 bases). The CDR3 is made up of 15 amino acids. V was cut by 3 bases and J by 1 base, with 10 bases left in between. The CDR3 DNA reads as TGTGCCAGCAGTTTGCATGGGGGGTCCTACAATGAGCAGTTCTTC. This translates into CASSLHGGSYNEQFF.

This clonotype has more than one count but fewer than ten. The chain uses TRBV7-9 and TRBJ2-5; D unclear. V was trimmed by 5 bases and J by 5 bases, leaving 15 bases between them. Germline CDR1 reads SEHNR; CDR2 reads FQNEAQ (reference sequence). This CDR3 comprises 14 residues. As DNA, the CDR3 is TGTGCCAGCAGCCCCTCCGTTGGTTTGGAGACCCAGTACTTC. Encoded protein: CASSPSVGLETQYF.

There are many counts of this clonotype. The chain recombines TRBV20-1 with TRBJ1-1; no clear D gene. This CDR3 comprises 17 residues. Trimming stripped 1 base from V and 4 bases from J, with 22 bases between. Germline CDR1 and CDR2: DFQATT and SNEGSKA (reference sequence). CDR3 sequence reads: CSARGSLRTAEGTEAFF. The CDR3 coding sequence is TGCAGTGCTAGAGGGTCCTTGCGGACCGCCGAAGGCACTGAAGCTTTCTTT.

The chain joins TRBV6-5 to TRBJ2-3; TRBD1 is a possible D gene (5 bases). Germline CDR1 MNHEY, CDR2 SVGAGI. CDR3 length: 15 amino acids. Trimming removed 2 bases from V and 3 bases from J, with 12 bases in between. DNA for the CDR3: TGTGCCAGCAGTTACGGCCCAGGGTCGACAGATACGCAGTATTTT. Protein product: CASSYGPGSTDTQYF.

The chain couples TRBV19 to TRBJ2-7; the match to TRBD2 covers 10 bases. Germline trimming cut 8 bases from V and 0 bases from J; bases unmatched to any gene: 7. The germline V gene has CDR1 LNHDA and CDR2 SQIVND (reference sequence). CDR3 size: 15 residues. As DNA, the CDR3 is TGTGCCAGTTTGAAGACTAGCGGGTCCTCCTACGAGCAGTACTTC. This sequence encodes CASLKTSGSSYEQYF.

This clonotype was counted a few times. The rearrangement uses TRBV29-1 and TRBJ2-7; D perhaps matches TRBD1 (5 bases). CDR1 is SQVTM, CDR2 ANQGSEA, per germline. V lost 4 bases and J 7 bases, leaving 14 bases between the germline ends. The CDR3 is 12 residues long. The chain's CDR3 is CSVAIDRREQYF. The CDR3 DNA is TGCAGCGTTGCAATAGACAGAAGGGAGCAGTACTTC.

The J gene is TRBJ2-3, the V gene TRBV5-6; TRBD1 matches 9 bases. V shed 0 bases, J shed 2 bases, and the junction held 1 base outside the gene matches. The CDR3 runs to 15 residues. Per germline, CDR1 SGHDT and CDR2 YYEEEE. The CDR3 reads CASSLDRGPTDTQYF. CDR3 nucleotide sequence: TGTGCCAGCAGCTTGGACAGGGGGCCCACAGATACGCAGTATTTT.

The sample holds a few counts of this clonotype. The chain has TRBV30 and TRBJ2-1; 10 nucleotides line up with TRBD2. V lost 0 bases to trimming and J lost 8 bases; unmatched junction nucleotides: 7. The germline V gene has CDR1 GTSNPN and CDR2 SVGIG (reference sequence). The CDR3 has 15 amino acids. The CDR3: CAWSVSAGGPYEQFF. The CDR3 coding sequence is TGTGCCTGGAGTGTATCAGCGGGGGGGCCCTATGAGCAGTTCTTC.

This clonotype was detected a few times. This chain joins TRBV11-3 and TRBJ2-7; D remains ambiguous. The V and J ends lost 0 bases and 11 bases respectively, with 8 bases between them. Germline CDR1 and CDR2: SGHNT and YENEEA. The CDR3 sequence is 11 residues long. DNA of the CDR3: TGTGCCAGCAGCTTAGAGAACCGCAAGTACTTC. The encoded protein is CASSLENRKYF.

V usage is TRBV3-1 and J usage is TRBJ2-1; possible D gene TRBD1, 5 bases. Per the germline V gene, CDR1 is LGHDT and CDR2 is YNNKEL (reference sequence). The CDR3 runs 16 residues. V lost 3 bases and J 4 bases, leaving 16 bases between the germline ends. For the CDR3, the DNA is TGTGCCAGCAGCCATTACAACAGACAGCCTTACAATGAGCAGTTCTTC. It is translated as CASSHYNRQPYNEQFF.

This clonotype was seen more than once but under ten times. The V gene is TRBV4-3, the J gene TRBJ2-3; TRBD2 matches 8 bases. The CDR3 extends over 14 amino acids. The germline gives CDR1 LGHNA, CDR2 YSLEER. Trimming at V came to 3 bases and at J to 6 bases, leaving 5 bases not matched to a gene. CDR3 sequence (DNA): TGCGCCAGCAGCCAGGGGACTAGTTCGGATACGCAGTATTTT. Translation gives CASSQGTSSDTQYF.

This clonotype showed up just a few times. CDR3 coding DNA: TGTGCCAGCAGCGCCCTCCGGACGGAGCCGACCTACAATGAGCAGTTCTTC. Encoded protein: CASSALRTEPTYNEQFF. This chain links TRBV3-1 with TRBJ2-1; D gene unclear. Germline V gene sequence: CDR1 LGHDT, CDR2 YNNKEL (reference sequence). The germline V and J ends were trimmed by 5 bases and 2 bases, with 19 bases remaining between them. This CDR3 spans 17 amino acids.

This chain connects TRBV20-1 to TRBJ2-7; 7 bases agree with TRBD1. After removal of 3 bases from V and 2 bases from J, the junction contained 10 bases not matched to a gene. This CDR3 comprises 15 residues. Germline V gene lookup returns CDR1 DFQATT and CDR2 SNEGSKA (reference sequence). CDR3 sequence reads: CSARGHDRATYEQYF. The CDR3 DNA is TGCAGTGCTAGGGGCCATGACAGGGCCACCTACGAGCAGTACTTC.

The V and J genes are TRBV7-2 and TRBJ2-3; D perhaps matches TRBD2 (5 bases). This CDR3 spans 14 amino acids. Germline V CDR1 and CDR2: SGHTA, FQGNSA. The V and J ends lost 3 bases and 7 bases respectively, with 14 bases between them. The CDR3 sequence is CASSLTGVLNTQYF. DNA for the CDR3: TGTGCCAGCAGCTTGACCGGGGTATTAAATACGCAGTATTTT.